This TCR beta chain emerged from a study of T cell changes during pregnancy in multiple sclerosis. The method was immunoSEQ multiplex PCR; TCRdb's version includes in-frame clones alone and lacks a portion of them. The profile covers under 70,000 clones, with 91% appearing a single time and roughly 0.76% taken by the ten largest. The germline CDR1 and CDR2 sequences are LGHNA and YSLEER. V lost 6 bases and J 7 bases, leaving 19 bases between the germline ends. CDR3 size: 14 residues. The TCR was taken from a female donor with multiple sclerosis, enrolled in a pregnancy study. The rearrangement links TRBV4-3 to TRBJ2-7, with D maybe TRBD1 (5 bases). The specimen was CD4+ T cells from peripheral blood mononuclear cells, collected in the first trimester of pregnancy. The chain's CDR3 is CASSPRPTGVEQYF. The CDR3 region has the DNA TGCGCCAGCAGTCCACGTCCCACAGGTGTAGAGCAGTACTTC.